This TCR beta chain was observed in a study of CD8 T cells in ankylosing spondylitis. General study results and limits: Within matched ankylosing spondylitis synovial fluid, disease-linked clones were reportedly significantly enriched. Fewer than ten highly homologous variants made up a TCR beta motif that seemed to typify ankylosing spondylitis blood.

TCRdb processed the 5' RACE reads anew with MiXCR; each CDR3 protein has one entry. Of around 490,000 distinct CDR3 sequences listed, under 5.5% are singletons. This clonotype has a count of ten or more. Its antigen is not known. The CDR3 totals 17 residues. The V gene end was trimmed by 0 bases and the J gene end by 4 bases; junction bases not matched to a gene: 10. Germline V gene data show CDR1 as MNHEY and CDR2 as SVGAGI. The sample consisted of blood, either unsorted or a sorted T cell fraction (not recorded which). The sequence was collected from a male donor with ankylosing spondylitis. This rearrangement joins TRBV6-5 to TRBJ2-7; 9 bases align to TRBD1. Written as DNA, the CDR3 is TGTGCCAGCAGTTACTCGAGCCGCGGGACAGGGTTATACGAGCAGTACTTC. This gives the protein CASSYSSRGTGLYEQYF.